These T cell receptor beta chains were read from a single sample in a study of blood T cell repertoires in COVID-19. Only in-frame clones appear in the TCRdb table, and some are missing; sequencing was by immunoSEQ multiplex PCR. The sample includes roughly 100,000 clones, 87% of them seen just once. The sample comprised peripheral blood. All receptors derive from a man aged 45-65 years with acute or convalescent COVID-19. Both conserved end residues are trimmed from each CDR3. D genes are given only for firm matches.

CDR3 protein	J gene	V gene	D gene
ASSLRPGDGFSGANVLT	TRBJ2-6	TRBV7-2	NA
ASSPGTGAGEQY	TRBJ2-7	TRBV28	TRBD1
ASSPQPTGVYEQY	TRBJ2-7	TRBV18	TRBD1
ARDQGGNTEAF	TRBJ1-1	TRBV30	TRBD1
ASSVDRGRSQPQH	TRBJ1-5	TRBV19	TRBD1
ASSIGLATEQY	TRBJ2-7	TRBV21-1	NA
ATSDHLSDTQY	TRBJ2-3	TRBV24-1	NA
ASSPLSGRGRNNEQF	TRBJ2-1	TRBV11-2	TRBD2
ASSFPSRQAGITEAF	TRBJ1-1	TRBV11-2	NA
ASSSTGVAHGAQH	TRBJ1-5	TRBV7-8	TRBD1
AWSSAYEQY	TRBJ2-7	TRBV30	NA
SASGHRQGLGNIQY	TRBJ2-4	TRBV20-1	TRBD1
ASSEVLQGGSYEQY	TRBJ2-7	TRBV6-1	TRBD1
ASSLDSRDTQY	TRBJ2-3	TRBV5-1	NA
AIRFTPNTEAF	TRBJ1-1	TRBV10-3	NA
ASSLTGFQPQH	TRBJ1-5	TRBV27	TRBD1
ASSIDEGTVNQPQH	TRBJ1-5	TRBV19	TRBD1
ASSGLYEQY	TRBJ2-7	TRBV25-1	NA
ASSQEVGLAGVETQY	TRBJ2-5	TRBV3-1/TRBV3-2	TRBD2
ASSGDSPPEKLF	TRBJ1-4	TRBV5-1	TRBD1
ASSLGDTEAF	TRBJ1-1	TRBV5-4	NA
ASSQAGSGIDEQF	TRBJ2-1	TRBV14	NA
SVTPGQGAEQY	TRBJ2-7	TRBV29-1	TRBD1
ASSQARTGPTFSYEQY	TRBJ2-7	TRBV4-2	TRBD1
ASSSRGISGNTIY	TRBJ1-3	TRBV7-7	NA
SVEDKGRGSYEQY	TRBJ2-7	TRBV29-1	NA
ASSQDFPINTEAF	TRBJ1-1	TRBV3-1/TRBV3-2	NA
ASSLDAEPSSYNEQF	TRBJ2-1	TRBV7-6	NA
ATPGGGLTSGFAGELF	TRBJ2-2	TRBV15	TRBD2
ASSLKWSGNTDTQY	TRBJ2-3	TRBV28	NA
ASSVGLAGETQY	TRBJ2-5	TRBV9	TRBD2
ASSWTGGMQF	TRBJ2-1	TRBV6-5	TRBD1
ASSPPGGTEAF	TRBJ1-1	TRBV18	NA
ASSPGLSSYNEQF	TRBJ2-1	TRBV5-8	NA
ASRPGLASYNEQF	TRBJ2-1	TRBV28	TRBD2
ASSSGQGLVGNTIY	TRBJ1-3	TRBV7-6	TRBD1
ASSLWGGGYT	TRBJ1-2	TRBV28	NA
SVVVRTGTEAF	TRBJ1-1	TRBV29-1	TRBD1
AWSRQGVVETQY	TRBJ2-5	TRBV30	TRBD1
ASSPPSGRAVQETQY	TRBJ2-5	TRBV13	TRBD2
ASSSAGVVDEQY	TRBJ2-7	TRBV18	TRBD2
ASSSSTGTPYEQY	TRBJ2-7	TRBV27	TRBD1
ASSPGTGSQETQY	TRBJ2-5	TRBV5-5	TRBD1
ASSIPGTGVVEQY	TRBJ2-7	TRBV3-1/TRBV3-2	TRBD1
ASSEVTGGYGYT	TRBJ1-2	TRBV2	TRBD1
ASSIPGGADQPQH	TRBJ1-5	TRBV21-1	NA
ATSASGLAEQY	TRBJ2-7	TRBV24-1	TRBD2
ASISGTGTATQY	TRBJ2-5	TRBV6-5	TRBD1
ATSGQPQDTGELF	TRBJ2-2	TRBV24-1	NA
ASSPGLAGGNHIQY	TRBJ2-4	TRBV11-2	TRBD2
ASRPGTGRQY	TRBJ2-7	TRBV6-5	TRBD1
ASSISSPGTKQF	TRBJ2-1	TRBV19	TRBD2
ASKTGGQYTEAF	TRBJ1-1	TRBV28	TRBD1
ASSGKETQY	TRBJ2-5	TRBV10-2	NA
ASSRIGTQNQPQH	TRBJ1-5	TRBV6-2/TRBV6-3	NA